These 5 T cell receptor beta chains were all obtained from the same sample, sequenced in a study of vaccination effects on CD4 cells after COVID-19. After expansion with viral peptide pools in the ViraFEST assay, antigen-specific CD4+ T cells were sequenced. Following an approximately 11-day culture, CD4+ T cells were purified. These receptors' targets are unknown. TCRdb keeps only in-frame clones here, not all; method: immunoSEQ multiplex PCR. The table records just over 30,000 clones, roughly two thirds of them present only once. This sample comprised CD4+ T cells from PBMCs cultured with HCoV-229E spike peptides, obtained before COVID-19 vaccination. The receptors here all came from a human donor who received a COVID-19 vaccine.

The chain has TRBV7-6 and TRBJ1-1, with 10 bases fitting TRBD1. CDR1 SGHVS and CDR2 FNYEAQ come from the germline V gene. Trimming cost V 1 base and J 5 bases; bases outside gene matches: 4. The CDR3 sequence is 15 residues long. The DNA for the CDR3 is TGTGCCAGCAGCTTAGGACAGGGGGCGCGAACTGAAGCTTTCTTT. Its protein is CASSLGQGARTEAFF.

The CDR3 loop reads CASSLPRWEQYF. CDR3 sequence (DNA): TGTGCCAGCAGTTTGCCTAGGTGGGAGCAGTACTTC. The V and J genes are TRBV28 and TRBJ2-7; D gene ambiguous. The CDR3 is 12 amino acids. V lost 3 bases and J 7 bases, leaving 10 bases between the germline ends. Germline V lookup: CDR1 MDHEN, CDR2 SYDVKM.

This sequence joins TRBV6-1 and TRBJ1-2; D unclear. The germline CDR1 and CDR2 sequences are MNHNS and SASEGT. The V gene lost 1 base and the J gene lost 14 bases, with 14 bases spanning the gap. This CDR3 spans 12 amino acids. The CDR3 region has the DNA TGTGCCAGCAGTGAAGGAGGGCCCCCTGGAACCTTC. Its translation: CASSEGGPPGTF.

J is TRBJ1-5 and V is TRBV6-6; unclear D gene. The germline V and J ends were trimmed by 6 bases and 3 bases, with 12 bases remaining between them. Per the germline V gene, CDR1 is MNHNY and CDR2 is SVGAGI (reference sequence). The CDR3 consists of 14 residues. For the CDR3, the DNA is TGTGCCAGCAGCTCGGTCCTCCTCAATCAGCCCCAGCATTTT. It encodes CASSSVLLNQPQHF.

The rearrangement uses TRBV4-2 and TRBJ2-3, with 9 bases fitting TRBD2. After removal of 0 bases from V and 2 bases from J, the junction contained 15 bases not matched to a gene. CDR3 size: 20 residues. The germline gives CDR1 LGHNA, CDR2 YNFKEQ. CDR3 nucleotides: TGTGCCAGCAGCCAAGATTATCTCCGGGCTAGCGGGACCCCCACAGATACGCAGTATTTT. It specifies CASSQDYLRASGTPTDTQYF.